This T cell receptor (beta chain) was obtained from a study of blood T cell repertoires in COVID-19. Overall study: COVID-19 samples collected from the United States, Italy and Spain covered acute and convalescent phases. T cells, B-cell-depleted T cells, or PBMCs provided the cDNA or gDNA that served as material.

This clone was observed a few times. Original processing notes: Amplified reference gene primers provided the basis for estimating nucleated cell counts. The assay was immunoSEQ multiplex PCR, and TCRdb's table has in-frame clones only and misses some. The V and J calls and the clone size are those of that table, but D and trimming were determined from the DNA. The profile shows more than 40,000 clones, over 75% of them singletons. Sequencing input: peripheral blood. This clonotype was sampled from a human donor in a cohort sampled during active COVID-19. The donor label of this sample is uncertain.

The CDR3, as DNA: TGCAGCGTTGTGGGGGCCGGGGCCTATGGCTACACCTTC. It encodes CSVVGAGAYGYTF. The chain uses TRBV29-1 and TRBJ1-2, with D perhaps TRBD1 (6 bases). Germline V gene sequence: CDR1 SQVTM, CDR2 ANQGSEA. The CDR3 has 13 amino acids. V lost 4 bases and J lost 4, with 13 bases in between.